This TCR beta chain was documented in a study of T cells in Graves' hyperthyroidism and ophthalmopathy. Points from the study as a whole: Ophthalmopathy prediction by the model preceded onset by a median about 6 months. Blood also held most thyroid clonotypes expanded beyond 0.001.

This CDR3 comprises 16 residues. V lost 5 bases and J lost 4; bases outside the gene matches: 8. Germline loops: CDR1 MNHNS, CDR2 SASEGT. Uncontrolled infections, other autoimmune diseases, pregnancy or lactation led to exclusion of patients. The authors obtained PBMCs from more than 8 ml of fresh peripheral blood. RNA transcripts provided the source from which TCR beta CDR3 regions were amplified. HTBI primers were employed in a first-round RT-PCR of the TCR CDR3. TCRdb itself ran the multiplex PCR reads through MiXCR, one entry per CDR3 protein. The data contain around 600,000 distinct CDR3 sequences, around 15% of them singletons. With regard to this clonotype: Its antigen remains unknown.

This chain connects TRBV6-1 to TRBJ2-1, with TRBD2 identical over 10 bases. Sequenced sample: blood. The clonotype originates from a woman between 45 and 65 years old with Graves' ophthalmopathy. The CDR3: CASSQLAGKGYNEQFF. CDR3 bases: TGTGCCAGCAGTCAACTAGCGGGAAAAGGTTACAATGAGCAGTTCTTC.